These 32 T cell receptor beta chains originate from one sample sequenced in a study of blood T cell repertoires in COVID-19. Sequencing was performed with immunoSEQ multiplex PCR; in TCRdb, only in-frame clones are kept and a portion is missing. The sample lists around 400,000 clones; roughly 90% were seen once. Sequencing was carried out using peripheral blood. The receptor source for this set is a man aged 40-55 years with acute or convalescent COVID-19.

The CDR3 bases are TGTGCCAGCAGCCAAGACAGGACAGGGGGAGCCGGGGAGCTGTTTTTT. Protein: CASSQDRTGGAGELFF. The chain is built from TRBV3-1 (or the pseudogene TRBV3-2) and TRBJ2-2; 10 bases are shared with TRBD1. The V gene end was trimmed by 0 bases and the J gene end by 6 bases; junction bases not matched to a gene: 4. Germline V gene data show CDR1 as LGHDT and CDR2 as YNNKEL (reference sequence). The CDR3 extends over 16 amino acids.

V usage is TRBV5-1 and J usage is TRBJ2-1; tentative D call: TRBD2 (5 bases). The ends were cut back, 0 bases at V and 6 bases at J, with 10 bases in the middle. CDR1 is SGHRS and CDR2 is YFSETQ in the germline V gene. This CDR3 contains 14 residues. The CDR3 DNA follows: TGCGCCAGCAGCTTGGGTCTAGCCGGCAATGAGCAGTTCTTC. Its protein product is CASSLGLAGNEQFF.

The chain joins TRBV6-1 to TRBJ1-3; TRBD1 is a possible D gene (5 bases). The CDR3 length is 14 residues. The germline CDR1 and CDR2 sequences are MNHNS and SASEGT. The V and J ends lost 3 bases and 8 bases respectively, with 14 bases between them. CDR3 loop: CASSETGGGHTIYF. CDR3 bases: TGTGCCAGCAGTGAGACCGGGGGAGGGCACACCATATATTTT.

This chain connects TRBV25-1 to TRBJ2-2; TRBD2 matches at 13 bases. CDR1 is MGHDK, CDR2 SYGVNS, per germline. This CDR3 spans 15 amino acids. Trimming at V came to 6 bases and at J to 7 bases, leaving 5 bases not matched to a gene. CDR3 sequence reads: CASSEGTSGIGELFF. CDR3 sequence (DNA): TGTGCCAGCAGCGAAGGGACTAGCGGGATCGGGGAGCTGTTTTTT. Combining the CDR3 with reference TRBV25-1 and TRBJ2-2 gives the whole variable domain EADIYQTPRYLVIGTGKKITLECSQTMGHDKMYWYQQDPGMELHLIHYSYGVNSTEKGDLSSESTVSRIRTEHFPLTLESARPSHTSQYLCASSEGTSGIGELFFGEGSRLTVL.

The chain carries TRBV4-3 and TRBJ2-1; no firm D call. From germline, CDR1 is LGHNA and CDR2 YSLEER. The CDR3 extends over 15 amino acids. V was trimmed by 4 bases and J by 0 bases, leaving 10 bases between them. CDR3 in DNA: TGCGCCAGCAGCCTTACAGACAACTCCTACAATGAGCAGTTCTTC. The encoded protein is CASSLTDNSYNEQFF.

With respect to this clone: The same CDR3 also results from other DNA sequences found in this sample. The chain recombines TRBV6-5 with TRBJ2-7; no clear D gene. The CDR3 is 14 residues long. Germline assignment: CDR1 MNHEY and CDR2 SVGAGI. Trimming removed 0 bases from V and 1 base from J, with 7 bases in between. The DNA for the CDR3 is TGTGCCAGCAGTTACTCCCGCGGATCCTACGAGCAGTACTTC. Its translation is CASSYSRGSYEQYF.

The chain links TRBV25-1 to TRBJ1-5, with 9 bases lining up with TRBD1. The length of the CDR3 is 15 residues. From germline, CDR1 is MGHDK and CDR2 SYGVNS. The J segment lost 8 bases and the V segment lost 4 bases, leaving 9 bases of the junction unmatched. CDR3 in DNA: TGTGCCAGCAGTGCAGCCACAGGGGGCGAGGAGCCCCAGCATTTT. Protein: CASSAATGGEEPQHF.

The CDR3 spells CASSDGANYGYTF. The DNA of the CDR3 is TGTGCCAGCAGTGACGGGGCTAACTATGGCTACACCTTC. V usage is TRBV2 and J usage is TRBJ1-2, with no clear D. The CDR3 length is 13 residues. CDR1 is SNHLY and CDR2 is FYNNEI in the germline V gene. V lost 3 bases, J lost 0 bases, and 5 bases lay in between.

The CDR3 nucleotides read TGTGCCAGCTCACCCTATCGACAGGGTACCAACAATGAGCAGTTCTTC. Amino acids: CASSPYRQGTNNEQFF. This chain connects TRBV18 to TRBJ2-1, with 7 bases identical to TRBD1. This CDR3 region has 16 residues. Germline trimming cut 3 bases from V and 5 bases from J; bases unmatched to any gene: 10. Germline-derived CDR1 and CDR2 are KGHSH and LQKENI.

Note on this clone: This sample also contains other DNA sequences that code for the same CDR3. The chain uses TRBV7-6 and TRBJ1-5; D perhaps matches TRBD1 (6 bases). Trimming took off 1 base at V and 3 bases at J, with 10 bases between the two ends. Germline V CDR1 and CDR2: SGHVS, FNYEAQ. This CDR3 spans 15 amino acids. The CDR3 bases are TGTGCCAGCAGCTTAGAACAGGGTTTCAATCAGCCCCAGCATTTT. Its translation: CASSLEQGFNQPQHF.

V and J are TRBV28 and TRBJ1-5; D remains unclear. The CDR3 covers 16 residues. The germline V gene has CDR1 MDHEN and CDR2 SYDVKM. The V and J ends lost 6 bases and 4 bases respectively, with 19 bases between them. The CDR3: CASSRPTLAVNQPQHF. The CDR3 region has the DNA TGTGCCAGCAGCCGACCGACTTTGGCAGTAAATCAGCCCCAGCATTTT. Combining the CDR3 with reference TRBV28 and TRBJ1-5 gives the whole variable domain DVKVTQSSRYLVKRTGEKVFLECVQDMDHENMFWYRQDPGLGLRLIYFSYDVKMKEKGDIPEGYSVSREKKERFSLILESASTNQTSMYLCASSRPTLAVNQPQHFGDGTRLSIL.

For the CDR3, the DNA is TGTGCCAGCATGGCTTTGGGACGTGGACAGGGTAATTCACCCCTCCACTTT. This sequence encodes CASMALGRGQGNSPLHF. The chain employs TRBV2 and TRBJ1-6; 8 bases match TRBD1. CDR1 and CDR2 (germline): SNHLY, FYNNEI. The V gene end was trimmed by 7 bases and the J gene end by 6 bases; junction bases not matched to a gene: 14. This CDR3 has 17 amino acids.

This rearrangement joins TRBV6-1 to TRBJ2-5; TRBD2 agrees at 10 bases. Germline V gene data show CDR1 as MNHNS and CDR2 as SASEGT. The junction had 4 bases not matched to a gene; V was cut back by 2 bases and J by 7 bases. The CDR3 covers 14 residues. The CDR3: CASSEIAGGGTQYF. Written as DNA, the CDR3 is TGTGCCAGCAGTGAAATAGCGGGAGGAGGGACCCAGTACTTC.

The rearrangement joins TRBV24-1 to TRBJ2-1; TRBD1 matches 8 bases. From germline, CDR1 is KGHDR and CDR2 SFDVKD. The CDR3 loop spans 16 amino acids. V shed 1 base, J shed 5 bases, and the junction held 6 bases outside the gene matches. CDR3 sequence: CATSDFTQGADNEQFF. The DNA for the CDR3 is TGTGCCACCAGTGATTTTACCCAGGGGGCCGACAATGAGCAGTTCTTC.

This rearrangement joins TRBV30 to TRBJ1-4, with 10 bases fitting TRBD1. The CDR3 consists of 13 residues. V lost 5 bases and J lost 6; bases outside the gene matches: 3. Germline CDR1 is GTSNPN and CDR2 is SVGIG (reference sequence). The CDR3 region is CAWGQGGHEKLFF. The CDR3 bases are TGTGCCTGGGGACAGGGGGGACATGAAAAACTGTTTTTT. The full variable domain, completed using reference TRBV30 and TRBJ1-4, is SQTIHQWPATLVQPVGSPLSLECTVEGTSNPNLYWYRQAAGRGLQLLFYSVGIGQISSEVPQNLSASRPQDRQFILSSKKLLLSDSGFYLCAWGQGGHEKLFFGSGTQLSVL.

The chain employs TRBV28 and TRBJ2-1; a possible D gene is TRBD2 (6 bases). Germline-derived CDR1 and CDR2 are MDHEN and SYDVKM. Trimming took 6 bases from V and 0 from J, leaving 15 bases between them. The CDR3 is 16 residues long. The CDR3 DNA is TGTGCCAGCAGACCAGGCGGGGAAAGCTCCTACAATGAGCAGTTCTTC. Encoded protein: CASRPGGESSYNEQFF. Full variable domain (remainder filled in from reference TRBV28 and TRBJ2-1): DVKVTQSSRYLVKRTGEKVFLECVQDMDHENMFWYRQDPGLGLRLIYFSYDVKMKEKGDIPEGYSVSREKKERFSLILESASTNQTSMYLCASRPGGESSYNEQFFGPGTRLTVL.

V is TRBV28 and J is TRBJ2-7; D unclear. The germline V gene encodes CDR1 MDHEN and CDR2 SYDVKM. V dropped 2 bases and J dropped 2 bases, with 7 bases sitting between them. CDR3 length equals 13 residues. CDR3 sequence reads: CASSLESPYEQYF. The CDR3 DNA follows: TGTGCCAGCAGTTTAGAGTCCCCCTACGAGCAGTACTTC.

The chain uses TRBV28 and TRBJ2-5, with TRBD1 as a possible D gene (5 bases). Germline V gene lookup returns CDR1 MDHEN and CDR2 SYDVKM. V was shortened by 6 bases and J by 5 bases, with 19 bases between the two germline ends. This CDR3 has 15 amino acids. CDR3 DNA: TGTGCCAGCAGCCGCCCTGGGGCCGCCGGGGAGACCCAGTACTTC. It codes for CASSRPGAAGETQYF.

CDR3: CASSLVSYNEQFF. The DNA for the CDR3 is TGTGCCAGCAGCCTAGTGTCCTACAATGAGCAGTTCTTC. This chain uses TRBV12-3 or TRBV12-4 with TRBJ2-1; D remains unclear. V was pared by 6 bases and J by 1 base, with 7 bases between. This CDR3 has 13 residues.

This rearrangement joins TRBV7-8 to TRBJ2-1; no reliable D call. The CDR3 sequence is 12 residues long. The V end lost 1 base, the J end lost 7 bases, and 5 bases lay between the germline ends. Germline loops: CDR1 SGHVS, CDR2 FQNEAQ. This CDR3 reads CASSLGLNEQFF. The CDR3 coding sequence is TGTGCCAGCAGCTTAGGTCTTAATGAGCAGTTCTTC.

The chain combines TRBV6-5 with TRBJ2-7, with D possibly matching TRBD1 (5 bases). This CDR3 contains 16 residues. Trimming pared 3 bases from V and 2 bases from J, leaving 17 bases between. Looked up from germline, CDR1 is MNHEY and CDR2 is SVGAGI. CDR3 sequence (DNA): TGTGCCAGCAGTTATCCCCGGCCAGGGTTGACCTACGAGCAGTACTTC. Encoded protein: CASSYPRPGLTYEQYF.

The chain carries TRBV27 and TRBJ1-2; 10 bases agree with TRBD1. The CDR3 spans 12 residues. Germline-derived CDR1 and CDR2 are MNHEY and SMNVEV (reference sequence). V lost 5 bases, J lost 8 bases, and 2 bases stayed unmatched. In DNA, the CDR3 is TGTGCCAGCAGTAGGACAGGGGGGGGCTACACCTTC. Translated, it gives CASSRTGGGYTF.

V usage is TRBV10-3 and J usage is TRBJ2-7; D not certain. This CDR3 is 14 amino acids long. CDR1 is ENHRY and CDR2 is SYGVKD in the germline V gene. Trimming stripped 3 bases from V and 1 base from J, with 10 bases between. For the CDR3, the DNA is TGTGCCATCAGTGATGTGAGCGAGTCCTACGAGCAGTACTTC. This translates into CAISDVSESYEQYF.

The genes are TRBV6-1 and TRBJ2-7; 11 bases line up with TRBD2. This CDR3 region has 15 residues. Germline CDR1 MNHNS, CDR2 SASEGT. The V gene end was trimmed by 3 bases and the J gene end by 2 bases; junction bases not matched to a gene: 3. The CDR3 loop reads CASSDVAGGAYEQYF. The CDR3, as DNA: TGTGCCAGCAGTGATGTAGCGGGAGGGGCCTACGAGCAGTACTTC.

The CDR3, as DNA: TGTGCCGGGACTAGCGAGAACAATGAGCAGTTCTTC. Amino acid sequence: CAGTSENNEQFF. V and J are TRBV30 and TRBJ2-1, with 10 bases aligning to TRBD2. With V trimmed by 8 bases and J by 5 bases, 3 bases remained unmatched. Germline V gene data show CDR1 as GTSNPN and CDR2 as SVGIG (reference sequence). The CDR3 runs 12 residues.

The J gene is TRBJ1-1, the V gene TRBV15; 8 bases match TRBD1. Unmatched junction bases numbered 17, after V lost 0 bases and J lost 5 bases. The germline V gene has CDR1 LNHNV and CDR2 YYDKDF (reference sequence). The CDR3 is 19 amino acids. The CDR3, as DNA: TGTGCCACCAGCAGAGATCGGGGGCAGGGGGCATTGGTTGGGACTGAAGCTTTCTTT. Translated, it gives CATSRDRGQGALVGTEAFF.

V usage is TRBV27 and J usage is TRBJ2-7; 11 bases line up with TRBD2. Trimming cost V 3 bases and J 6 bases; bases outside gene matches: 7. The CDR3 totals 15 residues. Germline CDR1 and CDR2: MNHEY and SMNVEV (reference sequence). The CDR3 sequence is CASSLRWLAGGEQYF. Written as DNA, the CDR3 is TGTGCCAGCAGTTTGCGGTGGCTAGCGGGAGGCGAGCAGTACTTC.

The chain carries TRBV29-1 and TRBJ2-7; D remains unclear. Trimming took 2 bases from V and 0 from J, leaving 8 bases between them. The CDR3 length is 13 residues. CDR1 and CDR2 (germline): SQVTM, ANQGSEA. The CDR3 loop is CSVEISYSYEQYF. CDR3 in DNA: TGCAGCGTTGAAATCTCTTACTCCTACGAGCAGTACTTC.

The gene calls are TRBV10-3 and TRBJ1-3; D may be TRBD1 (6 bases). Germline V gives CDR1 ENHRY, CDR2 SYGVKD. This CDR3 comprises 17 residues. Trimming took 1 base from V and 4 from J, leaving 17 bases between them. The CDR3, as DNA: TGTGCCATCAGTGAGTTGATTACAGGGCCGAGAGGAAACACCATATATTTT. Its translation is CAISELITGPRGNTIYF.

V usage is TRBV28 and J usage is TRBJ2-4, with 8 positions matching TRBD2. Trimming at V came to 5 bases and at J to 13 bases, leaving 16 bases not matched to a gene. The CDR3 consists of 15 residues. The germline V gene has CDR1 MDHEN and CDR2 SYDVKM. As DNA, the CDR3 is TGTGCCAGCAGTCCTCCCGGGAGCGGGAGACTGCGGCAGTACTTC. Amino acids: CASSPPGSGRLRQYF.

The chain is built from TRBV4-1 and TRBJ2-7; TRBD2 matches 10 bases. Looked up from germline, CDR1 is MGHRA and CDR2 is YSYEKL. The CDR3 is 16 residues long. Trimming removed 0 bases from V and 3 bases from J; junction bases left unmatched: 5. The DNA for the CDR3 is TGCGCCAGCAGCCAAGAGTGGACTAGCGGCTTCTACGAGCAGTACTTC. Protein: CASSQEWTSGFYEQYF.

This sequence joins TRBV9 and TRBJ2-1, with D perhaps matching TRBD2 (7 bases). V was pared by 4 bases and J by 7 bases, with 21 bases between. Germline CDR1 and CDR2: SGDLS and YYNGEE. The length of the CDR3 is 16 residues. The CDR3 nucleotides read TGTGCCAGCAGCCCCTTGGAGGGGGGGGCCCATAATGAGCAGTTCTTC. Translation gives CASSPLEGGAHNEQFF.